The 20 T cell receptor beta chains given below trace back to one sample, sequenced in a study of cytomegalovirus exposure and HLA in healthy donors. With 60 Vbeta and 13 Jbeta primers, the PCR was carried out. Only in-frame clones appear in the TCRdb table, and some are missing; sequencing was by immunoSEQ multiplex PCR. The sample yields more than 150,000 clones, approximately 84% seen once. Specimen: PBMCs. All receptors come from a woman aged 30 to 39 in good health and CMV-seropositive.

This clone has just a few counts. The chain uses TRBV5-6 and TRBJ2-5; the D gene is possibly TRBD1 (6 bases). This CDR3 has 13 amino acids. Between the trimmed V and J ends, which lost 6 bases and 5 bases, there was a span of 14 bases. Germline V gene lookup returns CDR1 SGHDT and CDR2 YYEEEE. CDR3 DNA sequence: TGTGCCAGCACCAAACAGGGCACTGAGACCCAGTACTTC. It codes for CASTKQGTETQYF.

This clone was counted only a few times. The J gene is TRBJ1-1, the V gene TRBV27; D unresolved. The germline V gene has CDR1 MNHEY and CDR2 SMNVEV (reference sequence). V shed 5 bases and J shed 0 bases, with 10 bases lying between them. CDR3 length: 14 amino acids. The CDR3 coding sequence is TGTGCCAGCAGTGCTACAGTTGTGAACACTGAAGCTTTCTTT. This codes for CASSATVVNTEAFF.

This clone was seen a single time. The CDR3 loop reads CASEMITADNTEAFF. In DNA form, the CDR3 reads TGTGCCAGCGAGATGATAACTGCCGATAACACTGAAGCTTTCTTT. The chain combines TRBV13 with TRBJ1-1, with D unclear. This CDR3 is built from 15 residues. From germline, CDR1 is PRHDT and CDR2 FYEKMQ (reference sequence). Trimming took 8 bases from V and 2 from J, leaving 18 bases between them.

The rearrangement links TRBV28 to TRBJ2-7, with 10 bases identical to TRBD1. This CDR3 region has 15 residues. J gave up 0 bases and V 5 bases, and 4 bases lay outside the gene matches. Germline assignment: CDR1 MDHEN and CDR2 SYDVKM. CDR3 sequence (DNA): TGTGCCAGCAGTCCTGGGACAGGGGACTCCTACGAGCAGTACTTC. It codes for CASSPGTGDSYEQYF.

The CDR3 DNA is TGTGCCAGCAGTGCCTCGCTAAACACTGAAGCTTTCTTT. This sequence encodes CASSASLNTEAFF. The chain employs TRBV6-4 and TRBJ1-1; D ambiguous. Per germline, CDR1 MRHNA and CDR2 SNTAGT. V lost 4 bases and J 2 bases, leaving 8 bases between the germline ends. The CDR3 is 13 amino acids.

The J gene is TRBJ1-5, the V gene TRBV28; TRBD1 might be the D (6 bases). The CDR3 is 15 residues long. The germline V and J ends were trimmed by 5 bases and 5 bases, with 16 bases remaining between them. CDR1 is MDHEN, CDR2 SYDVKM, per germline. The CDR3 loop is CASSAYGTHYQPQHF. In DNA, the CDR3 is TGTGCCAGCAGTGCCTACGGGACACACTATCAGCCCCAGCATTTT.

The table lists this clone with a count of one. CDR3 residues: CASSTGQGSRELFF. CDR3 nucleotide sequence: TGTGCCAGCAGTACGGGACAGGGCAGTAGGGAGCTGTTTTTT. The V gene is TRBV6-1, the J gene TRBJ2-2; 9 positions match TRBD1. The length of the CDR3 is 14 residues. V lost 5 bases and J lost 9; bases outside the gene matches: 7. Per the germline V gene, CDR1 is MNHNS and CDR2 is SASEGT.

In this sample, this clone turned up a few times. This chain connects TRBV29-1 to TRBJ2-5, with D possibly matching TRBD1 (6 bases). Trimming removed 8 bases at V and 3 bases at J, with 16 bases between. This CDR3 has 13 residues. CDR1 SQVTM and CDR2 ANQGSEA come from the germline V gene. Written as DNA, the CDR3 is TGCAGCCTAAATACAGGGCAAGAAGAGACCCAGTACTTC. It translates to CSLNTGQEETQYF.

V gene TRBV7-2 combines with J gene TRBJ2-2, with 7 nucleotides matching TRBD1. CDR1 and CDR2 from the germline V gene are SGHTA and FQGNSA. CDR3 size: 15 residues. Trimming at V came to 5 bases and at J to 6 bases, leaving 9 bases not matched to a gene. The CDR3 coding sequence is TGTGCCAGCAGCCTTAGACAGGGCTGGGCCGGGGAGCTGTTTTTT. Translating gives CASSLRQGWAGELFF.

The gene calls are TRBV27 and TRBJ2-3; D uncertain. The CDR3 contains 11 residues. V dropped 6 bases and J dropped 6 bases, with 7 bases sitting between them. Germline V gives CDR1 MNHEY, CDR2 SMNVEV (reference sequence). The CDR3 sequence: CASRRADTQYF. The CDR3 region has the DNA TGTGCCAGCAGGAGAGCCGATACGCAGTATTTT.

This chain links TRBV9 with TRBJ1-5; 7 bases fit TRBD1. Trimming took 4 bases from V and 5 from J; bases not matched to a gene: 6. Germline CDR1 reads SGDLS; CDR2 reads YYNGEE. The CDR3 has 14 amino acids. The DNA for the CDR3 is TGTGCCAGCAGCCGTGACAGGGAACATCAGCCCCAGCATTTT. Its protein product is CASSRDREHQPQHF.

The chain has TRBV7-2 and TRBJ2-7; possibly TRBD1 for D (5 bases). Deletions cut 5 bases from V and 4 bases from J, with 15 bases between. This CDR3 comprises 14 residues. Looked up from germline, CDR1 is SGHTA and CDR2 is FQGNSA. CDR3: CASSRTDSEYEQYF. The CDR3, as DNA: TGTGCCAGCAGCCGGACCGACAGCGAATACGAGCAGTACTTC.

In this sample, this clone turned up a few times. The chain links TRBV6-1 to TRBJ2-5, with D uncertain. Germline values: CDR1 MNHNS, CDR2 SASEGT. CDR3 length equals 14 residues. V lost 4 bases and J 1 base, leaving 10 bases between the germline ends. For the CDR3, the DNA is TGTGCCAGCAGTGGGCAGATAATCCAAGAGACCCAGTACTTC. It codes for CASSGQIIQETQYF.

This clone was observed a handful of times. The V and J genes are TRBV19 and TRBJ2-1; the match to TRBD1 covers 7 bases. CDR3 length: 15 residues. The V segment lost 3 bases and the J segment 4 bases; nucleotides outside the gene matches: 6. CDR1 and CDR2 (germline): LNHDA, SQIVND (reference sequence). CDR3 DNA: TGTGCCAGTAGTATCCCCGAGGGACAGTACAATGAGCAGTTCTTC. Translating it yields CASSIPEGQYNEQFF. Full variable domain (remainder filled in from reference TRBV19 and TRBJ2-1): DGGITQSPKYLFRKEGQNVTLSCEQNLNHDAMYWYRQDPGQGLRLIYYSQIVNDFQKGDIAEGYSVSREKKESFPLTVTSAQKNPTAFYLCASSIPEGQYNEQFFGPGTRLTVL.

The CDR3 DNA is TGTGCCAGTGACCGGGACAGGGGTCAGCCCCAGCATTTT. It encodes CASDRDRGQPQHF. This sequence joins TRBV6-5 and TRBJ1-5, with 10 bases aligning to TRBD1. The CDR3 spans 13 residues. CDR1 is MNHEY and CDR2 is SVGAGI in the germline V gene. The ends lost 9 bases at V and 6 bases at J; junction bases unmatched: 5.

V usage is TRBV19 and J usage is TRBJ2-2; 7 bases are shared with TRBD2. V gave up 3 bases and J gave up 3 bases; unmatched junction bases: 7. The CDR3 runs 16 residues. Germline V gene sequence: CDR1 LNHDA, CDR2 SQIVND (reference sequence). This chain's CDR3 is CASSILAGDYTGELFF. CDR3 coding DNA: TGTGCCAGTAGTATTTTGGCGGGAGACTACACCGGGGAGCTGTTTTTT.

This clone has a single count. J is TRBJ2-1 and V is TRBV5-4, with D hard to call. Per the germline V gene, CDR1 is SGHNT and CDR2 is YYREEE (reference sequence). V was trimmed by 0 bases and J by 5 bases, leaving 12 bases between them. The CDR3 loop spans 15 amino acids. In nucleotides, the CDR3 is TGTGCCAGCAGCTTGGGCTTTTACGAGGACAATGAGCAGTTCTTC. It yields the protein CASSLGFYEDNEQFF.

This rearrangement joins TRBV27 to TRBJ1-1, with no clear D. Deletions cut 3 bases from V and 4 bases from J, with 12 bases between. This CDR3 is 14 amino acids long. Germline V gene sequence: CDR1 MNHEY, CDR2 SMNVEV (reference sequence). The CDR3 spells CASSFLRSGTEAFF. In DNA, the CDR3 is TGTGCCAGCAGTTTTCTTAGGAGCGGCACTGAAGCTTTCTTT.

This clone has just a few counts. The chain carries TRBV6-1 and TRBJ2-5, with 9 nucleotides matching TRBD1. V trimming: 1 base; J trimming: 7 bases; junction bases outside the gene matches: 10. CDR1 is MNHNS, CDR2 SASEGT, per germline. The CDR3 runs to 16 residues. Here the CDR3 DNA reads TGTGCCAGCAGTGAAGGAGGGACAGGGATCGTCGGGACCCAGTACTTC. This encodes CASSEGGTGIVGTQYF.

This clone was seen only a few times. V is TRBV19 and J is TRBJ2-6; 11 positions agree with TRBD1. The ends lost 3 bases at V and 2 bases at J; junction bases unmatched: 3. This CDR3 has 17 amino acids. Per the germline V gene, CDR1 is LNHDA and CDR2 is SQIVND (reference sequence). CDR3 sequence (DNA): TGTGCCAGTAGTATGGGACAGGGGGTAGCTGGGGCCAACGTCCTGACTTTC. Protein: CASSMGQGVAGANVLTF.